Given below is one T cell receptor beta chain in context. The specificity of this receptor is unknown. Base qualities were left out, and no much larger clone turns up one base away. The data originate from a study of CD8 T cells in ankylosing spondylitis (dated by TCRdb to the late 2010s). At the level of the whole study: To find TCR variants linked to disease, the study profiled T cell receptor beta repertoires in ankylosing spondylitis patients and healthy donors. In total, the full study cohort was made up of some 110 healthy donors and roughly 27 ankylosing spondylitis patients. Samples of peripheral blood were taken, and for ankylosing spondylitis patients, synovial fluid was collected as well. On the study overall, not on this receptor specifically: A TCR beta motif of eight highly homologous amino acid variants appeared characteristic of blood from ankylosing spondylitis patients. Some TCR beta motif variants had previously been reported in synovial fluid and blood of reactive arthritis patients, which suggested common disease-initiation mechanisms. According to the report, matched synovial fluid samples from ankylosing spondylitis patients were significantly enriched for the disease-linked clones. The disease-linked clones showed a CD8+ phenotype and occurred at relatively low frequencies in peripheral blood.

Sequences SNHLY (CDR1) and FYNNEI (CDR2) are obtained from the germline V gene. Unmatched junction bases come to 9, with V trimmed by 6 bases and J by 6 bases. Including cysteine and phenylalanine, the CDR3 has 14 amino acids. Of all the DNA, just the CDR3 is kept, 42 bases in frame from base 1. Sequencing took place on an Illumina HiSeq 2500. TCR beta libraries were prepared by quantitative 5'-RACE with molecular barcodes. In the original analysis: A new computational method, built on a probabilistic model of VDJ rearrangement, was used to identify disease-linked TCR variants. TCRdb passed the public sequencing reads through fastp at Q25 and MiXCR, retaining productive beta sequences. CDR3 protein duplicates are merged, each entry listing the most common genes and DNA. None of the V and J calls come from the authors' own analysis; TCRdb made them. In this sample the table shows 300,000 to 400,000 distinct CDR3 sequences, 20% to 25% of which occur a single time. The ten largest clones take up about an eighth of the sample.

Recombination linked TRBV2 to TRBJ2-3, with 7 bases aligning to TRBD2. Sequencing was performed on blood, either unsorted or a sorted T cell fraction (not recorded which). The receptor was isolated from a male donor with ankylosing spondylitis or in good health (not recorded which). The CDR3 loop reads CASRTSREGDTQYF. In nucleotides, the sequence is TGTGCCAGCAGAACGTCTAGGGAGGGGGATACGCAGTATTTT.